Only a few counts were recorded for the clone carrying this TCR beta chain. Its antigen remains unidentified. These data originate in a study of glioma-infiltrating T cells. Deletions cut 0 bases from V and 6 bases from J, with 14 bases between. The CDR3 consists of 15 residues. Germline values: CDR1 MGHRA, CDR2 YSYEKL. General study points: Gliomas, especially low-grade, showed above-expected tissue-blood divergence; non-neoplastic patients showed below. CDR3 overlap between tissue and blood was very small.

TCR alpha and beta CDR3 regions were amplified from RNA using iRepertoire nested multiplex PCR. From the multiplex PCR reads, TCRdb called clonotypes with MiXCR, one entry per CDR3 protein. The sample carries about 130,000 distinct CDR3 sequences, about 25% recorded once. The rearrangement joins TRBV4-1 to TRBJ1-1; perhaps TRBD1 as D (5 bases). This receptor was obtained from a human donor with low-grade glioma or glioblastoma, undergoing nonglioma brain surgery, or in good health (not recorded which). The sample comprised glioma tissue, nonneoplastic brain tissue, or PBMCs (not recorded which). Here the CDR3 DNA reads TGCGCCAGCAGCCAAGACCGGGGAGGGGTCGCTGAAGCTTTCTTT. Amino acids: CASSQDRGGVAEAFF.